Shown below are 10 T cell receptor beta chains from a single sample sequenced in a study of T cell repertoires in cytomegalovirus infection. These receptors' targets are unknown. TCRdb re-called the reads through MiXCR, storing one row per CDR3 protein. The data contain hundreds of thousands of distinct CDR3 sequences, roughly 30% of them singletons. This specimen consisted of cultured CD8+ T cells from PBMCs, obtained from culture after CMV antigen stimulation. The receptors come from a human donor in good health (CMV status not recorded). Some clones in this sample may be carry-over from other donors' samples.

This clonotype was detected ten times or more. The rearrangement joins TRBV7-6 to TRBJ2-2; D remains unclear. This CDR3 comprises 12 residues. V was cut by 2 bases and J by 9 bases, with 7 bases left in between. The germline gives CDR1 SGHVS, CDR2 FNYEAQ. The CDR3: CASSLRSRELFF. The CDR3, as DNA: TGTGCCAGCAGCTTACGGAGCCGGGAGCTGTTTTTT. Drawing the rest from reference TRBV7-6 and TRBJ2-2, the complete variable domain is GAGVSQSPRYKVTKRGQDVALRCDPISGHVSLYWYRQALGQGPEFLTYFNYEAQQDKSGLPNDRFSAERPEGSISTLTIQRTEQRDSAMYRCASSLRSRELFFGEGSRLTVL.

The rearrangement uses TRBV4-1 and TRBJ1-5; D ambiguous. The CDR3 is made up of 16 amino acids. The ends were cut back, 2 bases at V and 1 base at J, with 12 bases in the middle. Germline CDR1 and CDR2: MGHRA and YSYEKL. The CDR3, as DNA: TGCGCCAGCAGCCAAAAGCTCGGACGGAGCAATCAGCCCCAGCATTTT. This gives the protein CASSQKLGRSNQPQHF.

The V and J genes are TRBV5-1 and TRBJ2-6, with TRBD1 matching 8 bases. Germline values: CDR1 SGHRS, CDR2 YFSETQ. V gave up 0 bases and J gave up 2 bases; unmatched junction bases: 4. The CDR3 consists of 17 residues. As DNA, the CDR3 is TGCGCCAGCAGCTTGGAAGACAGGGGAGCTGGGGCCAACGTCCTGACTTTC. It specifies CASSLEDRGAGANVLTF.

Concerning this clonotype itself: A much more abundant neighbour one base away suggests this may be a read error. This chain links TRBV2 with TRBJ2-5; 7 bases are a match to TRBD1. Germline CDR1 is SNHLY and CDR2 is FYNNEI. V lost 7 bases to trimming and J lost 0 bases; unmatched junction nucleotides: 8. The CDR3 has 15 amino acids. The CDR3 sequence: CASMSTGMDQETQYF. The CDR3 bases are TGTGCCAGCATGTCGACAGGGATGGACCAAGAGACCCAGTACTTC. The variable domain in full, with the rest retrieved from reference TRBV2 and TRBJ2-5, is EPEVTQTPSHQVTQMGQEVILRCVPISNHLYFYWYRQILGQKVEFLVSFYNNEISEKSEIFDDQFSVERPDGSNFTLKIRSTKLEDSAMYFCASMSTGMDQETQYFGPGTRLLVL.

The gene calls are TRBV7-9 and TRBJ2-1; 9 positions agree with TRBD2. There are 19 residues in the CDR3. V shed 1 base and J 0 bases; nucleotides not matched to a gene: 10. Per the germline V gene, CDR1 is SEHNR and CDR2 is FQNEAQ (reference sequence). This CDR3 is CASSLVQRGVSGSYNEQFF. CDR3 bases: TGTGCCAGCAGCTTAGTGCAGCGGGGGGTGTCTGGCTCCTACAATGAGCAGTTCTTC.

Only a few counts were recorded for this clonotype. The chain recombines TRBV14 with TRBJ1-2; tentatively, D is TRBD1 (6 bases). V lost 3 bases to trimming and J lost 0 bases, with 14 bases between them. The germline V gene encodes CDR1 SGHDN and CDR2 FVKESK. CDR3 length equals 16 residues. The CDR3: CASSQARRGANYGYTF. The CDR3 DNA follows: TGTGCCAGCAGCCAGGCCCGGAGGGGGGCTAACTATGGCTACACCTTC.

DNA for the CDR3: TGTGCCAGCAGCCAATGGATTTACAGGCTAGACGGGGAGACCCAGTACTTC. It specifies CASSQWIYRLDGETQYF. The rearrangement links TRBV3-1 to TRBJ2-5, with a possible D match to TRBD1 (5 bases). Trimming removed 2 bases from V and 5 bases from J, with 21 bases in between. CDR3 length: 17 residues. Germline-derived CDR1 and CDR2 are LGHDT and YNNKEL (reference sequence).

This clonotype was seen repeatedly, ten times or more. The rearrangement joins TRBV7-2 to TRBJ1-1; no definite D call. V lost 5 bases and J lost 1, with 5 bases in between. Germline loops: CDR1 SGHTA, CDR2 FQGNSA. CDR3 size: 12 residues. As DNA, the CDR3 is TGTGCCAGCAGCCGATCGAACACTGAAGCTTTCTTT. Residues: CASSRSNTEAFF. Full variable domain (missing parts from reference TRBV7-2 and TRBJ1-1): GAGVSQSPSNKVTEKGKDVELRCDPISGHTALYWYRQSLGQGLEFLIYFQGNSAPDKSGLPSDRFSAERTGGSVSTLTIQRTQQEDSAVYLCASSRSNTEAFFGQGTRLTVV.

Only a few counts were recorded for this clonotype. The chain recombines TRBV24-1 with TRBJ2-2; a weak D match, TRBD1 (5 bases). The CDR3 runs 14 residues. The germline gives CDR1 KGHDR, CDR2 SFDVKD. Trimming took off 9 bases at V and 0 bases at J, with 10 bases between the two ends. CDR3 DNA sequence: TGTGCCACCGGGGCCAGGGCGAACACCGGGGAGCTGTTTTTT. Amino acid sequence: CATGARANTGELFF.

The chain is built from TRBV7-9 and TRBJ2-4; 7 bases align to TRBD1. Trimming removed 5 bases from V and 8 bases from J; junction bases left unmatched: 9. Germline assignment: CDR1 SEHNR and CDR2 FQNEAQ (reference sequence). This CDR3 is built from 14 residues. CDR3 coding DNA: TGTGCCAGCAGCGAAGGGGGCAGGTTGGACATTCAGTACTTC. This codes for CASSEGGRLDIQYF. The variable domain in full, with the rest retrieved from reference TRBV7-9 and TRBJ2-4, is DTGVSQNPRHKITKRGQNVTFRCDPISEHNRLYWYRQTLGQGPEFLTYFQNEAQLEKSRLLSDRFSAERPKGSFSTLEIQRTEQGDSAMYLCASSEGGRLDIQYFGAGTRLSVL.